A single sample is the source of the 27 T cell receptor beta chains below, sequenced in a study of blood T cell repertoires in COVID-19. The data were produced by immunoSEQ multiplex PCR, yet TCRdb's version contains in-frame clones alone and is incomplete. The table records 310,000 or so clones, nearly 90% of them present only once. The sample was PBMCs or T cells enriched from blood (not recorded which). These receptor sequences come from a woman aged 18-30 years with acute COVID-19.

The chain couples TRBV4-3 to TRBJ2-7, with no clear D. V was clipped by 0 bases and J by 0 bases, with 6 bases between them. Germline V gene sequence: CDR1 LGHNA, CDR2 YSLEER. The CDR3 extends over 14 amino acids. CDR3 nucleotides: TGCGCCAGCAGCCAAGACCACAACTCCTACGAGCAGTACTTC. The encoded protein is CASSQDHNSYEQYF.

V gene TRBV12-3 or TRBV12-4 combines with J gene TRBJ2-3; 11 bases fit TRBD2. The CDR3 has 13 amino acids. V gave up 10 bases and J gave up 4 bases; unmatched junction bases: 4. In nucleotides, the CDR3 is TGTGCCATACTAGCGGGGGCGGCAGATACGCAGTATTTT. Amino acid sequence: CAILAGAADTQYF.

CDR3 region: CASLAGGIPGELFF. CDR3 in DNA: TGTGCTAGTCTCGCGGGAGGGATCCCCGGGGAGCTGTTTTTT. V gene TRBV12-5 combines with J gene TRBJ2-2; 9 bases match TRBD2. CDR1 is LGHNT, CDR2 FRNRAP, per germline. The CDR3 extends over 14 amino acids. V shed 8 bases, J shed 6 bases, and the junction held 7 bases outside the gene matches.

The genes are TRBV30 and TRBJ1-4; TRBD1 matches at 8 bases. Germline V gene lookup returns CDR1 GTSNPN and CDR2 SVGIG (reference sequence). V was clipped by 4 bases and J by 8 bases; unmatched bases: 9. The CDR3 has 14 residues. The CDR3 region is CAWIPGGLGEKLFF. The CDR3 DNA reads as TGTGCCTGGATTCCAGGGGGCTTGGGGGAAAAACTGTTTTTT.

The chain couples TRBV9 to TRBJ1-6; 7 bases line up with TRBD1. With 3 bases clipped from V and 8 bases from J, the junction kept 2 bases outside the gene matches. Germline CDR1 SGDLS, CDR2 YYNGEE. The CDR3 loop spans 13 amino acids. The CDR3: CASSAGQDSPLHF. In nucleotides, the CDR3 is TGTGCCAGCAGCGCAGGACAGGATTCACCCCTCCACTTT.

V usage is TRBV7-8 and J usage is TRBJ1-5; no reliable D call. Trimming stripped 5 bases from V and 2 bases from J, with 13 bases between. The CDR3 loop spans 15 amino acids. Looked up from germline, CDR1 is SGHVS and CDR2 is FQNEAQ. The CDR3 sequence: CASSQASGGNQPQHF. In DNA form, the CDR3 reads TGTGCCAGCAGCCAGGCGAGCGGGGGCAATCAGCCCCAGCATTTT.

The chain recombines TRBV10-3 with TRBJ2-3; TRBD2 matches 10 bases. Germline V gene sequence: CDR1 ENHRY, CDR2 SYGVKD. The V and J ends lost 10 bases and 1 base, in that order; junction bases with no gene match: 5. CDR3 length equals 14 residues. In DNA, the CDR3 is TGTGCCACCAAGCGGGAGGGGGGCACAGATACGCAGTATTTT. It translates to CATKREGGTDTQYF.

The chain couples TRBV19 to TRBJ1-1, with D perhaps TRBD1 (5 bases). Germline V lookup: CDR1 LNHDA, CDR2 SQIVND (reference sequence). There are 14 residues in the CDR3. With 5 bases removed from V and 0 bases from J, the gap between germline ends came to 10 bases. The CDR3 DNA reads as TGTGCCAGTAGTCCACAGGCCGTGAACACTGAAGCTTTCTTT. Protein product: CASSPQAVNTEAFF. The variable domain in full, with the rest retrieved from reference TRBV19 and TRBJ1-1, is DGGITQSPKYLFRKEGQNVTLSCEQNLNHDAMYWYRQDPGQGLRLIYYSQIVNDFQKGDIAEGYSVSREKKESFPLTVTSAQKNPTAFYLCASSPQAVNTEAFFGQGTRLTVV.

The J gene is TRBJ2-6, the V gene TRBV19; D is possibly TRBD1 (5 bases). Germline V gene sequence: CDR1 LNHDA, CDR2 SQIVND (reference sequence). The V end was cut by 4 bases, the J end by 2 bases, with 15 bases between. The CDR3 sequence is 17 residues long. Written as DNA, the CDR3 is TGTGCCAGTAGTAATTCCCTCAGGGTGGCTGGGGCCAACGTCCTGACTTTC. This codes for CASSNSLRVAGANVLTF.

CDR3 nucleotides: TGTGCCAGTAGTATTCTCACGGGACAGCCCCAGCATTTT. It codes for CASSILTGQPQHF. The rearrangement links TRBV19 to TRBJ1-5; no reliable D call. Trimming cost V 3 bases and J 7 bases, with 10 bases left between them. CDR3 length equals 13 residues. The germline V gene has CDR1 LNHDA and CDR2 SQIVND (reference sequence).

This chain's CDR3 is CASSPTGLDTQYF. In DNA, the CDR3 is TGTGCCAGCAGTCCCACAGGGTTAGATACGCAGTATTTT. The V and J genes are TRBV27 and TRBJ2-3; D is perhaps TRBD1 (6 bases). There are 13 residues in the CDR3. Between the trimmed V and J ends, which lost 5 bases and 5 bases, there was a span of 11 bases. Per the germline V gene, CDR1 is MNHEY and CDR2 is SMNVEV (reference sequence).

The gene calls are TRBV19 and TRBJ1-1; D unclear. V shed 0 bases and J shed 4 bases, with 12 bases lying between them. Germline lookup yields CDR1 LNHDA and CDR2 SQIVND (reference sequence). The CDR3 totals 15 residues. The CDR3 coding sequence is TGTGCCAGTAGTATAGACCTGGACTCTTTCACTGAAGCTTTCTTT. Amino acid sequence: CASSIDLDSFTEAFF.

The CDR3 spells CASSFPGSTDTQYF. The CDR3 DNA reads as TGCGCCAGCAGCTTTCCCGGGAGCACAGATACGCAGTATTTT. J is TRBJ2-3 and V is TRBV5-1; D gene ambiguous. Germline V lookup: CDR1 SGHRS, CDR2 YFSETQ. The CDR3 consists of 14 residues. V was trimmed by 2 bases and J by 0 bases, leaving 7 bases between them. The variable domain in full, completed from reference TRBV5-1 and TRBJ2-3, reads KAGVTQTPRYLIKTRGQQVTLSCSPISGHRSVSWYQQTPGQGLQFLFEYFSETQRNKGNFPGRFSGRQFSNSRSEMNVSTLELGDSALYLCASSFPGSTDTQYFGPGTRLTVL.

A remark on this clone: Other DNA sequences within the sample encode an identical CDR3. The V gene is TRBV28, the J gene TRBJ1-2, with 9 positions matching TRBD1. The CDR3 is made up of 14 amino acids. The germline V gene has CDR1 MDHEN and CDR2 SYDVKM. The V segment lost 6 bases and the J segment 2 bases; nucleotides outside the gene matches: 4. The CDR3 is CASRSGTGNYGYTF. The CDR3, as DNA: TGTGCCAGCAGATCCGGGACAGGGAACTATGGCTACACCTTC.

This chain connects TRBV5-1 to TRBJ2-1; 9 nucleotides line up with TRBD2. V was clipped by 6 bases and J by 6 bases; unmatched bases: 10. The CDR3 covers 15 residues. The germline CDR1 and CDR2 sequences are SGHRS and YFSETQ. Written as DNA, the CDR3 is TGCGCCAGCACCTATAGCGGGAGCACGATCAATGAGCAGTTCTTC. The encoded protein is CASTYSGSTINEQFF.

The chain links TRBV19 to TRBJ1-5, with D unresolved. CDR3 size: 15 residues. The germline CDR1 and CDR2 sequences are LNHDA and SQIVND (reference sequence). Trimming pared 0 bases from V and 4 bases from J, leaving 10 bases between. The CDR3 nucleotides read TGTGCCAGTAGTATAGACGGGTCGGGTAATCAGCCCCAGCATTTT. Amino acid sequence: CASSIDGSGNQPQHF. The full variable domain, in which reference TRBV19 and TRBJ1-5 provide the parts outside the CDR3, is DGGITQSPKYLFRKEGQNVTLSCEQNLNHDAMYWYRQDPGQGLRLIYYSQIVNDFQKGDIAEGYSVSREKKESFPLTVTSAQKNPTAFYLCASSIDGSGNQPQHFGDGTRLSIL.

Only one count was recorded for this clone. The V call is TRBV5-4, the J call TRBJ1-2, with 10 bases that match TRBD1. Germline CDR1 is SGHNT and CDR2 is YYREEE (reference sequence). The V and J ends lost 2 bases and 7 bases, in that order; junction bases with no gene match: 11. This CDR3 is 16 amino acids long. This CDR3 reads CASSLGTGVAARGYTF. In DNA form, the CDR3 reads TGTGCCAGCAGCTTAGGGACAGGGGTTGCGGCCCGTGGCTACACCTTC.

The chain couples TRBV4-1 to TRBJ2-7; tentative D call: TRBD2 (6 bases). Germline assignment: CDR1 MGHRA and CDR2 YSYEKL. Trimming pared 0 bases from V and 2 bases from J, leaving 14 bases between. The CDR3 covers 16 residues. Here the CDR3 DNA reads TGCGCCAGCAGCCAAGAAGCGGGCTTACGGGCCTACGAGCAGTACTTC. It encodes CASSQEAGLRAYEQYF.

The genes are TRBV9 and TRBJ2-7, with TRBD1 as a possible D gene (6 bases). The CDR3 sequence is 18 residues long. V was cut by 3 bases and J by 0 bases, with 22 bases left in between. Germline assignment: CDR1 SGDLS and CDR2 YYNGEE. The CDR3 sequence: CASSGSRPGQFGSYEQYF. The CDR3 DNA reads TGTGCCAGCAGCGGAAGTAGGCCAGGACAGTTCGGCTCCTACGAGCAGTACTTC.

This chain connects TRBV19 to TRBJ1-2; no definite D call. V dropped 6 bases and J dropped 4 bases, with 15 bases sitting between them. Germline V lookup: CDR1 LNHDA, CDR2 SQIVND (reference sequence). The CDR3 covers 14 residues. CDR3 sequence (DNA): TGTGCCAGTAGAGTACCGGGGTCAAGCTATGGCTACACCTTC. It yields the protein CASRVPGSSYGYTF.

This chain joins TRBV5-4 and TRBJ2-7, with D perhaps TRBD2 (6 bases). CDR1 SGHNT and CDR2 YYREEE come from the germline V gene (reference sequence). The CDR3 runs to 14 residues. Trimming took off 5 bases at V and 0 bases at J, with 12 bases between the two ends. As DNA, the CDR3 is TGTGCCAGCAGGGCGGGATCGGGCTCCTACGAGCAGTACTTC. Its protein product is CASRAGSGSYEQYF.

The V gene is TRBV28, the J gene TRBJ2-1, with D perhaps matching TRBD2 (6 bases). V lost 5 bases and J 5 bases, leaving 13 bases between the germline ends. CDR3 size: 14 residues. Germline CDR1 MDHEN, CDR2 SYDVKM. Written as DNA, the CDR3 is TGTGCCAGCAGTCGGACTAACAGAAACAATGAGCAGTTCTTC. The encoded protein is CASSRTNRNNEQFF.

This clone was recorded once. The chain has TRBV6-4 and TRBJ1-5, with D tentatively TRBD1 (6 bases). From germline, CDR1 is MRHNA and CDR2 SNTAGT. Trimming removed 5 bases from V and 4 bases from J, with 12 bases in between. CDR3 length: 14 residues. The CDR3 is CASSREGGNQPQHF. DNA for the CDR3: TGTGCCAGCAGTAGGGAAGGGGGTAATCAGCCCCAGCATTTT.

This chain connects TRBV30 to TRBJ1-6; 11 positions match TRBD1. Trimming took 6 bases from V and 10 from J; bases not matched to a gene: 5. CDR3 length: 13 residues. Germline CDR1 GTSNPN, CDR2 SVGIG (reference sequence). Here the CDR3 DNA reads TGTGCCTGTGGACAGGGGGCACGGTCACCCCTCCACTTT. Translation: CACGQGARSPLHF.

The chain carries TRBV6-5 and TRBJ1-2; D is possibly TRBD1 (6 bases). V was trimmed by 6 bases and J by 8 bases, leaving 13 bases between them. CDR1 and CDR2 from the germline V gene are MNHEY and SVGAGI. The CDR3 has 12 residues. CDR3 sequence (DNA): TGTGCCAGCAGACAGGGATCGGAAGGCTACACCTTC. Its translation: CASRQGSEGYTF.

The rearrangement links TRBV7-9 to TRBJ1-2; 7 bases fit TRBD1. Trimming at V came to 1 base and at J to 6 bases, leaving 8 bases not matched to a gene. CDR1 and CDR2 from the germline V gene are SEHNR and FQNEAQ (reference sequence). The CDR3 totals 15 residues. The CDR3 nucleotides read TGTGCCAGCAGCTTAGGGACAGGAATGGTGGATGGCTACACCTTC. It yields the protein CASSLGTGMVDGYTF.

This clone was seen more than once but under ten times. The V gene is TRBV28, the J gene TRBJ2-2, with 10 bases that match TRBD2. There are 21 residues in the CDR3. The J segment lost 0 bases and the V segment lost 5 bases, leaving 18 bases of the junction unmatched. Germline values: CDR1 MDHEN, CDR2 SYDVKM. CDR3: CASSAHRSLAGTLTNTGELFF. The DNA of the CDR3 is TGTGCCAGCAGTGCCCACAGGTCACTAGCGGGAACCCTCACGAACACCGGGGAGCTGTTTTTT.